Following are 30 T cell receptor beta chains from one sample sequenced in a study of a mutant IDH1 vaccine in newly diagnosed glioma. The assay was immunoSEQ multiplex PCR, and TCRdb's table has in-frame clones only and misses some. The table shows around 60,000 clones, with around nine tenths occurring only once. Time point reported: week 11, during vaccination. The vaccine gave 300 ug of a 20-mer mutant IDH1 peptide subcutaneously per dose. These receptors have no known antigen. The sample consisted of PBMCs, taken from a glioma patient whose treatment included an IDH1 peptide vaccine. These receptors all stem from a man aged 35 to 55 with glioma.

CDR3 protein: CASSDRGPAKNIQYF. The CDR3 coding sequence is TGTGCCAGCAGTGACAGGGGTCCGGCCAAAAACATTCAGTACTTC. The chain links TRBV2 to TRBJ2-4; tentatively, D is TRBD1 (6 bases). This CDR3 contains 15 residues. The germline CDR1 and CDR2 sequences are SNHLY and FYNNEI. Trimming left V 3 bases short and J 1 base short, with 10 bases between.

CDR3 sequence: CASSLVAGDTDTQYF. The CDR3 DNA is TGTGCCAGCAGCTTAGTAGCGGGAGACACAGATACGCAGTATTTT. The rearrangement joins TRBV11-3 to TRBJ2-3, with 9 bases that match TRBD2. V dropped 1 base and J dropped 2; count of bases not matched to a gene: 1. Germline lookup yields CDR1 SGHNT and CDR2 YENEEA. CDR3 length: 15 residues. Combining the CDR3 with reference TRBV11-3 and TRBJ2-3 gives the whole variable domain EAGVVQSPRYKIIEKKQPVAFWCNPISGHNTLYWYLQNLGQGPELLIRYENEEAVDDSQLPKDRFSAERLKGVDSTLKIQPAELGDSAVYLCASSLVAGDTDTQYFGPGTRLTVL.

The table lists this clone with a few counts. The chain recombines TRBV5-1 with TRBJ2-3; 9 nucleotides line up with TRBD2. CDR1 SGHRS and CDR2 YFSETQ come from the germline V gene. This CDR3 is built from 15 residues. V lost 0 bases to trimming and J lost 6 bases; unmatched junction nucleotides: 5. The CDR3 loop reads CASSLARGGRDTQYF. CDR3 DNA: TGCGCCAGCAGCTTGGCGCGGGGGGGTCGGGATACGCAGTATTTT.

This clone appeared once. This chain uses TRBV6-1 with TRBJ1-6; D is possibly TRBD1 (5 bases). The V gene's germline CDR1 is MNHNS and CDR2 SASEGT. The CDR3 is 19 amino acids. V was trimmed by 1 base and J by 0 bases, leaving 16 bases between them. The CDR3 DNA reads TGTGCCAGCAGTGAAGTACGGTTGGGGGTAAACTCCTATAATTCACCCCTCCACTTT. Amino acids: CASSEVRLGVNSYNSPLHF.

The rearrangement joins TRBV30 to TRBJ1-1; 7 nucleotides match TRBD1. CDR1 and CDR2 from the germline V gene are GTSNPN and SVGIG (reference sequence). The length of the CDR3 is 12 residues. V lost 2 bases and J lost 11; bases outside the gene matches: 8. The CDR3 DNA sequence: TGTGCCTGGAGTCTACCTGACAGGGAGGCTTTCTTT. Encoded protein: CAWSLPDREAFF.

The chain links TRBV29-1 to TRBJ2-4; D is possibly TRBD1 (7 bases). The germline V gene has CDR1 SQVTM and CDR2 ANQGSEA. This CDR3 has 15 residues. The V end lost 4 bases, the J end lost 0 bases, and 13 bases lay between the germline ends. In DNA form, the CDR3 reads TGCAGCGTTGTCCTCCAGGGGGGAGCCAAAAACATTCAGTACTTC. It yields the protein CSVVLQGGAKNIQYF.

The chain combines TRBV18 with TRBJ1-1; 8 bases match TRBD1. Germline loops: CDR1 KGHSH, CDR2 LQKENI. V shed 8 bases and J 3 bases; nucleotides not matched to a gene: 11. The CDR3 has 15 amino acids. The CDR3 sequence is CASKKAGGGDTEAFF. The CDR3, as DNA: TGTGCCAGCAAAAAGGCAGGGGGCGGGGACACTGAAGCTTTCTTT.

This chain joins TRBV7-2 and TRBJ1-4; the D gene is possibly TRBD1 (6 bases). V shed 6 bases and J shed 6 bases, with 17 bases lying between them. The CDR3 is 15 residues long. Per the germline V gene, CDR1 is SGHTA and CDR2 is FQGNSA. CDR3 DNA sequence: TGTGCCAGCAGTGGGGGGGGGCACAGATATGAAAAACTGTTTTTT. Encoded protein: CASSGGGHRYEKLFF.

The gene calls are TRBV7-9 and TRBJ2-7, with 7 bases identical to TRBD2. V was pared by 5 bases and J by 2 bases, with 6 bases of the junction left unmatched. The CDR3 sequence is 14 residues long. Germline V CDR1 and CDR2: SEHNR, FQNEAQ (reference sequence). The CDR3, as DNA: TGTGCCAGCAGCCCAACTAGCGCAGCCTACGAGCAGTACTTC. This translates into CASSPTSAAYEQYF.

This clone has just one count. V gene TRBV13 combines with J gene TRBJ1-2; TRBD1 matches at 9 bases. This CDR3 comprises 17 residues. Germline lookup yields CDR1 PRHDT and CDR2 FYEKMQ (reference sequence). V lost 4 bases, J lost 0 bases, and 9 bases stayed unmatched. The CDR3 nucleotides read TGTGCCAGCAGCTCCTCGAGAGACAGGGGGACTAACTATGGCTACACCTTC. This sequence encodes CASSSSRDRGTNYGYTF.

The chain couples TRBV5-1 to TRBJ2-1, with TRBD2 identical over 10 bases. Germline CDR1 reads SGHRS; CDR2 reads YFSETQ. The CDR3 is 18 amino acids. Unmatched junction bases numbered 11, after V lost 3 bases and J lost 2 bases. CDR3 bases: TGCGCCAGCAGCTCGCAGGCGAGCGGGAGGGTTACCTACAATGAGCAGTTCTTC. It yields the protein CASSSQASGRVTYNEQFF. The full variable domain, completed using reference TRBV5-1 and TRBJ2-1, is KAGVTQTPRYLIKTRGQQVTLSCSPISGHRSVSWYQQTPGQGLQFLFEYFSETQRNKGNFPGRFSGRQFSNSRSEMNVSTLELGDSALYLCASSSQASGRVTYNEQFFGPGTRLTVL.

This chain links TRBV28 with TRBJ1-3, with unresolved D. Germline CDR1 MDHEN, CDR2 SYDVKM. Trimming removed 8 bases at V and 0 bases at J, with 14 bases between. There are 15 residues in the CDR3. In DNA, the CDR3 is TGTGCCAGCTATTCGAAGGCCATCTCTGGAAACACCATATATTTT. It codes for CASYSKAISGNTIYF.

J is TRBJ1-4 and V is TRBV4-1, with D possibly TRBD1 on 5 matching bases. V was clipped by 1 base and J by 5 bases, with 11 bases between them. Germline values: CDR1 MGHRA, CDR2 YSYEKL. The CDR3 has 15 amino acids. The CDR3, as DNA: TGCGCCAGCAGCCAAGGGTTCGGGGGAAATGAAAAACTGTTTTTT. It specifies CASSQGFGGNEKLFF.

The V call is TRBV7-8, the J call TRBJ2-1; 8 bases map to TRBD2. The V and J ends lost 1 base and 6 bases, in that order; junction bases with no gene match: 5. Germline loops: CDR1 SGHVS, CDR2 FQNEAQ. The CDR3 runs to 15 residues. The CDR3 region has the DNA TGTGCCAGCAGCTTAGTTGAGACTAGCGTCAATGAGCAGTTCTTC. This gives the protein CASSLVETSVNEQFF.

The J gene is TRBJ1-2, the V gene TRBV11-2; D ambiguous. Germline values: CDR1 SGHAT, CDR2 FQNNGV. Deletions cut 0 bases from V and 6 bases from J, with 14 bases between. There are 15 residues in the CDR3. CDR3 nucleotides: TGTGCCAGCAGCTTAGATCGCCTGACTTGGGATGGCTACACCTTC. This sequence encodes CASSLDRLTWDGYTF.

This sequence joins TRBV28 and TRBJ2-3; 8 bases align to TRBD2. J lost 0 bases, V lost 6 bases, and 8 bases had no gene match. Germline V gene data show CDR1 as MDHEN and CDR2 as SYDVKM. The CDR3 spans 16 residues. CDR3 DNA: TGTGCCAGCAGCGGGCTAGCGGGTTTTAGCACAGATACGCAGTATTTT. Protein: CASSGLAGFSTDTQYF.

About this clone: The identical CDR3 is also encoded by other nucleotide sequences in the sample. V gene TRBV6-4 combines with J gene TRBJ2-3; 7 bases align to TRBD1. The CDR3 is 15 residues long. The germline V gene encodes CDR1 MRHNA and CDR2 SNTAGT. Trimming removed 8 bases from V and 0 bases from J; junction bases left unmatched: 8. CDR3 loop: CASSEGAGSTDTQYF. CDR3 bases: TGTGCCAGCTCCGAGGGGGCAGGGAGCACAGATACGCAGTATTTT.

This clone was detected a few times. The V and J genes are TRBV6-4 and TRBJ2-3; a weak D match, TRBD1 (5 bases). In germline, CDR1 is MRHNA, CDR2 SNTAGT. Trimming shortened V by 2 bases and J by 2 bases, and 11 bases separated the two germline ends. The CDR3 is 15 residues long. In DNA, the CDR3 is TGTGCCAGCAGTGACGGGGCAGGGAACACAGATACGCAGTATTTT. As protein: CASSDGAGNTDTQYF.

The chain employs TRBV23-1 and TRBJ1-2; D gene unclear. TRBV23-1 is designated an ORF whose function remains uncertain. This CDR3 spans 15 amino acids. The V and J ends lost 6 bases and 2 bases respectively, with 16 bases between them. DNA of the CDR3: TGCGCCAGCAGCCACGGCAAAGGCGGGAACTATGGCTACACCTTC. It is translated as CASSHGKGGNYGYTF.

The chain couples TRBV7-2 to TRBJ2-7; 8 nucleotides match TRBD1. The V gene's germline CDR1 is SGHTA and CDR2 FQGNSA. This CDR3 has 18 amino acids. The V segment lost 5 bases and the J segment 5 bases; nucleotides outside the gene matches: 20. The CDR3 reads CASSHPIWDPTGADEQYF. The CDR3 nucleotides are TGTGCCAGCAGCCACCCTATATGGGACCCGACAGGGGCGGACGAGCAGTACTTC.

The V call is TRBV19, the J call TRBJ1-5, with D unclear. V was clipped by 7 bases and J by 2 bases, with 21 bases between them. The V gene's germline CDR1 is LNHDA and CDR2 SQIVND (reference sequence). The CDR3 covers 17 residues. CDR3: CASIPIRGNAGNQPQHF. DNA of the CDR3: TGTGCCAGTATTCCTATAAGAGGGAATGCAGGCAATCAGCCCCAGCATTTT.

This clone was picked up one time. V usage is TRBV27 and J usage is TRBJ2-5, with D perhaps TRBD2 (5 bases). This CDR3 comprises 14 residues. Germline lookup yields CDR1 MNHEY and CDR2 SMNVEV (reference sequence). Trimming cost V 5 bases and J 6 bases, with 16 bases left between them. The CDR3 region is CASSPNSEGKTQYF. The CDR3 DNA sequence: TGTGCCAGCAGTCCAAATTCTGAGGGAAAGACCCAGTACTTC.

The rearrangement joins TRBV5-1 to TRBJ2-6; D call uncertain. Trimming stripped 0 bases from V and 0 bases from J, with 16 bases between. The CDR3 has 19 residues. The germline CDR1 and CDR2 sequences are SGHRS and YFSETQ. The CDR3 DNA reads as TGCGCCAGCAGCTTGGAGGTAGTAGGGTTCAGCTCTGGGGCCAACGTCCTGACTTTC. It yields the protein CASSLEVVGFSSGANVLTF.

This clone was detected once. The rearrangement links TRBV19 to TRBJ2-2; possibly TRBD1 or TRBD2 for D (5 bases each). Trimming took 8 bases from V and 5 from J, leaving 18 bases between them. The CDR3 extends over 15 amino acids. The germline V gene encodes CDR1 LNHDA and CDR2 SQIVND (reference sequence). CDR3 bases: TGTGCCAGTGAAAAGCAGGGAGCGATAACCGGGGAGCTGTTTTTT. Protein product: CASEKQGAITGELFF.

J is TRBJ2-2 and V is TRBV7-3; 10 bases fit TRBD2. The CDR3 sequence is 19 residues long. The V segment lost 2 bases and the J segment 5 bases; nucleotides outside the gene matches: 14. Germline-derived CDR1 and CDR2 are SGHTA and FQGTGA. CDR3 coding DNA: TGTGCCAGCAGCTTATTCGCTAGCGGGAGATCCCTAACAACCGGGGAGCTGTTTTTT. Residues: CASSLFASGRSLTTGELFF.

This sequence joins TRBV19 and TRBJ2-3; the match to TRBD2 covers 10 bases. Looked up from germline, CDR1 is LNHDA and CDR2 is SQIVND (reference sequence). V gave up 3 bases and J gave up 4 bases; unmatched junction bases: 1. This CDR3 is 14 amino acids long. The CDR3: CASSIGLAADTQYF. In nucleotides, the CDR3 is TGTGCCAGTAGTATTGGACTAGCGGCAGATACGCAGTATTTT.

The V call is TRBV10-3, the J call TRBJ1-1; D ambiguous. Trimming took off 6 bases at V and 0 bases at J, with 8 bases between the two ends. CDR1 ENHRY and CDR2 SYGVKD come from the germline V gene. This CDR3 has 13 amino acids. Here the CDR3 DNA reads TGTGCCATCAGAGACACGCTGAACACTGAAGCTTTCTTT. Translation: CAIRDTLNTEAFF.

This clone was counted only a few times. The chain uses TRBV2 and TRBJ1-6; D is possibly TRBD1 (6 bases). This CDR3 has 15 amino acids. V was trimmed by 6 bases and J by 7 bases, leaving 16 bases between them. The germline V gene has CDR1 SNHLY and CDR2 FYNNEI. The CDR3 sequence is CASREPGHLNSPLHF. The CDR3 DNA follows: TGTGCCAGCAGGGAACCGGGACACCTGAATTCACCCCTCCACTTT.

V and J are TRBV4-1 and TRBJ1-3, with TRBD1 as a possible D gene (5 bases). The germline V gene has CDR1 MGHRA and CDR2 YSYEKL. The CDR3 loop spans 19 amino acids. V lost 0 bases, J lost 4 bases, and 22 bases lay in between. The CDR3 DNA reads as TGCGCCAGCAGCCAAGAAGAGGCAGGGAGGGCTCTGGGGGGAAACACCATATATTTT. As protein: CASSQEEAGRALGGNTIYF.

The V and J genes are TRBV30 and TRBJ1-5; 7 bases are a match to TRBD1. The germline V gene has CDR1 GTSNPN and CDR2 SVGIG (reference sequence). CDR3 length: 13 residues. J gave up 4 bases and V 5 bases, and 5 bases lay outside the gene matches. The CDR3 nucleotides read TGTGCCTGGCAGTCAGGGGGGAATCAGCCCCAGCATTTT. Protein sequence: CAWQSGGNQPQHF.